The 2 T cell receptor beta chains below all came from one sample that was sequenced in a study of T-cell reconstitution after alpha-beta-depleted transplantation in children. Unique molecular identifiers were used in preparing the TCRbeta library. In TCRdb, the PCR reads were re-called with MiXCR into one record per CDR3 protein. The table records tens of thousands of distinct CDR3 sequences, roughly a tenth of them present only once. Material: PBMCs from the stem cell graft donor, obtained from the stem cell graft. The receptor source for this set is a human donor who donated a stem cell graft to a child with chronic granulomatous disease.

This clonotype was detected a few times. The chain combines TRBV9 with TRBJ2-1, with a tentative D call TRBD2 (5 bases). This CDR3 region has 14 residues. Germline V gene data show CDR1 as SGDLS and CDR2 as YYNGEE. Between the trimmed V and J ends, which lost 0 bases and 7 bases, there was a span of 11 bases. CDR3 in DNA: TGTGCCAGCAGCGTAGCTCACTCGGGGAATGAGCAGTTCTTC. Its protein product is CASSVAHSGNEQFF.

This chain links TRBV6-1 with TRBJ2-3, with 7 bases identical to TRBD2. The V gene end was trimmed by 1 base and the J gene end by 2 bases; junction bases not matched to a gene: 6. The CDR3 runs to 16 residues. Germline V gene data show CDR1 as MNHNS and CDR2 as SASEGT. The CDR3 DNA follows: TGTGCCAGCAGTGAAGGTGTCGCGGGAGCCACAGATACGCAGTATTTT. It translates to CASSEGVAGATDTQYF.